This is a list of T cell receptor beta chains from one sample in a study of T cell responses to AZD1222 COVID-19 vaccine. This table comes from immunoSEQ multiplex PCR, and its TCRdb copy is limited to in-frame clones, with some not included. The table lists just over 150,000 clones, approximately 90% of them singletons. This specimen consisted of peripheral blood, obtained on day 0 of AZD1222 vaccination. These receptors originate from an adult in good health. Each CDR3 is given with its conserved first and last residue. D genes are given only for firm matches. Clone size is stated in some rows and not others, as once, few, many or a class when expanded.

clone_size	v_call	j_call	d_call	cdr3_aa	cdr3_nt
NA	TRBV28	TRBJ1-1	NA	CASSLRNTEAFF	TGTGCCAGCAGTCTAAGGAACACTGAAGCTTTCTTT
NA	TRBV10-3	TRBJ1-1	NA	CAISERSTEAFF	TGTGCCATCAGTGAGAGATCCACTGAAGCTTTCTTT
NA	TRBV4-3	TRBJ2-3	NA	CASSQEYSTDTQYF	TGCGCCAGCAGCCAAGAGTACAGCACAGATACGCAGTATTTT
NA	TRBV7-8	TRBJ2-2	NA	CASSLGNTGELFF	TGTGCCAGCAGCTTAGGGAACACCGGGGAGCTGTTTTTT
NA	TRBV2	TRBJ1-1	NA	CVKEGVGNTEAFF	TGTGTAAAGGAGGGGGTAGGGAACACTGAAGCTTTCTTT
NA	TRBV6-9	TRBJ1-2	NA	CASSHEKNREIYGYTF	TGTGCCAGCAGTCATGAAAAGAACAGGGAAATCTATGGCTACACCTTC
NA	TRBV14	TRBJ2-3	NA	CASSGLATDTQYF	TGTGCCAGCAGCGGATTGGCCACAGATACGCAGTATTTT
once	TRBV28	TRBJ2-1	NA	CASSLGSQGLYNEQFF	TGTGCCAGCAGTTTGGGGTCGCAGGGTCTCTACAATGAGCAGTTCTTC
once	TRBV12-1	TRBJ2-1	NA	CASSFARSSEDNEQFF	TGTGCCAGCAGCTTCGCGCGTTCTAGCGAAGACAATGAGCAGTTCTTC
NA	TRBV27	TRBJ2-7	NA	CASGHGTYEQYF	TGTGCCAGCGGTCACGGGACCTACGAGCAGTACTTC
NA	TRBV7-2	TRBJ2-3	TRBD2	CASSPLAGGPTDTQYF	TGTGCCAGCAGCCCGCTAGCGGGAGGGCCAACAGATACGCAGTATTTT
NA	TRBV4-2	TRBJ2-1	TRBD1	CASSHSTTGTGGDEQFF	TGTGCCAGCAGTCATTCAACGACGGGGACAGGGGGAGATGAGCAGTTCTTC
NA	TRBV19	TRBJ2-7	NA	CASRRGGTGDYEQYF	TGCGCCAGTCGGCGGGGGGGGACAGGGGACTACGAGCAGTACTTC
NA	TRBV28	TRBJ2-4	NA	CASSPSGSAKNIQYF	TGTGCCAGCAGTCCCTCAGGGTCGGCCAAAAACATTCAGTACTTC
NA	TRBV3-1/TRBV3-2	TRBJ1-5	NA	CASSLSYSNQPQHF	TGTGCCAGCAGCTTGAGTTATAGCAATCAGCCCCAGCATTTT
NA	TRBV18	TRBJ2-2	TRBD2	CASSPASGRTGELFF	TGTGCCAGCTCACCCGCTAGCGGGAGGACCGGGGAGCTGTTTTTT
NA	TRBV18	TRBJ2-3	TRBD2	CASSPRGTSGTARTDTQYF	TGTGCCAGCTCACCTAGAGGGACTAGCGGGACTGCTCGCACAGATACGCAGTATTTT
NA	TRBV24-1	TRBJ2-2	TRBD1	CATSDFTGGLNTGELFF	TGTGCCACCAGTGATTTTACAGGGGGCTTGAACACCGGGGAGCTGTTTTTT